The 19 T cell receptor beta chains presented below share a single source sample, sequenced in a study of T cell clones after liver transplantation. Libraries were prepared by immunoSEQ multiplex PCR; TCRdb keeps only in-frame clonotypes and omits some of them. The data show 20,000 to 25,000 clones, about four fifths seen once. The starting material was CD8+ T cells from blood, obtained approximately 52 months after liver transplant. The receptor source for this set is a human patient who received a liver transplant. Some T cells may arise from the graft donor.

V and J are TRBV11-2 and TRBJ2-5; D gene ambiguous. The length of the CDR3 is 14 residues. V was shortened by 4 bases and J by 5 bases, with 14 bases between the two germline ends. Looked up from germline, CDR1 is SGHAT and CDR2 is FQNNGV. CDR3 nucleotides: TGTGCCAGCAGCTCCCAGCCGGGCGTGGAGACCCAGTACTTC. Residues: CASSSQPGVETQYF.

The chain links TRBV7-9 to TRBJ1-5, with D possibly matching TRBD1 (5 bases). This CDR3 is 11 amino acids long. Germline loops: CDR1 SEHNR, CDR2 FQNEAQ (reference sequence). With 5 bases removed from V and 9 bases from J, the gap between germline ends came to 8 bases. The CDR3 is CASSTGGPQHF. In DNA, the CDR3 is TGTGCCAGCAGCACTGGGGGGCCCCAGCATTTT.

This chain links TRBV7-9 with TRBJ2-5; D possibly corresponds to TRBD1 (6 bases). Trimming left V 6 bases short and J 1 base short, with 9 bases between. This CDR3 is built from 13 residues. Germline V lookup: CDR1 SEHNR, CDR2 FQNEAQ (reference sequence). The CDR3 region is CASSPRGQETQYF. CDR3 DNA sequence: TGTGCCAGCAGTCCCAGGGGCCAAGAGACCCAGTACTTC.

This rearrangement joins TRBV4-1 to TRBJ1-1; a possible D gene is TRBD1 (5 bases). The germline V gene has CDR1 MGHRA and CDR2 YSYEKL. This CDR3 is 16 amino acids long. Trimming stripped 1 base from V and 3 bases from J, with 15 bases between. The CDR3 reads CASSQVSGPGDTEAFF. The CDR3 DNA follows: TGCGCCAGCAGCCAAGTGTCGGGCCCGGGGGACACTGAAGCTTTCTTT.

CDR3 sequence: CASSPGEYGSSYEQYF. The CDR3 DNA sequence: TGTGCCAGCTCACCAGGAGAGTACGGGAGCTCCTACGAGCAGTACTTC. V usage is TRBV18 and J usage is TRBJ2-7, with a tentative D call TRBD2 (6 bases). This CDR3 comprises 16 residues. Trimming took off 2 bases at V and 0 bases at J, with 14 bases between the two ends. The germline V gene has CDR1 KGHSH and CDR2 LQKENI.

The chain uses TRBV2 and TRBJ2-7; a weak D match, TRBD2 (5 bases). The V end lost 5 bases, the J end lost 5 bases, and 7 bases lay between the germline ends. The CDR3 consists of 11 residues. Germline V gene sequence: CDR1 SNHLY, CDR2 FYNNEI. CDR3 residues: CASSRGDEQYF. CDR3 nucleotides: TGTGCCAGCAGTCGGGGAGACGAGCAGTACTTC.

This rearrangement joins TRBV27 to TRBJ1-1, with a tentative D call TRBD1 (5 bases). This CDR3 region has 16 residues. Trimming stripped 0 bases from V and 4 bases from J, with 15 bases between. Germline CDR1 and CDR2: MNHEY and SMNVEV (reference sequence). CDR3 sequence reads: CASSLSMSIGGTEAFF. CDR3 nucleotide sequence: TGTGCCAGCAGTTTATCGATGAGCATCGGGGGCACTGAAGCTTTCTTT.

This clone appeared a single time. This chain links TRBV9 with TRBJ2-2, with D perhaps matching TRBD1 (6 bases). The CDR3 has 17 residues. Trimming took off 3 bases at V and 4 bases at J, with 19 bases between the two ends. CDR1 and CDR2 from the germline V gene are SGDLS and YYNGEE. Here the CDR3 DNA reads TGTGCCAGCAGCGCCAGAGATTGGGGGACAACCACCGGGGAGCTGTTTTTT. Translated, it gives CASSARDWGTTTGELFF.

CDR3 in DNA: TGTGCCAGCAGGAAACTAGCGGGGGATCATTGGTACTTC. Residues: CASRKLAGDHWYF. The chain carries TRBV27 and TRBJ2-4, with TRBD2 matching 11 bases. J lost 15 bases, V lost 6 bases, and 10 bases had no gene match. Germline V gene sequence: CDR1 MNHEY, CDR2 SMNVEV (reference sequence). The CDR3 consists of 13 residues.

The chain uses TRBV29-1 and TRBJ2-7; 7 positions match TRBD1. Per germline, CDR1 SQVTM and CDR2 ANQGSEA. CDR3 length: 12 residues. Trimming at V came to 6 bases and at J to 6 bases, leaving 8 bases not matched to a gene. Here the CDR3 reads CSVAGTASEQYF. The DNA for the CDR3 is TGCAGCGTCGCCGGGACAGCCAGCGAGCAGTACTTC.

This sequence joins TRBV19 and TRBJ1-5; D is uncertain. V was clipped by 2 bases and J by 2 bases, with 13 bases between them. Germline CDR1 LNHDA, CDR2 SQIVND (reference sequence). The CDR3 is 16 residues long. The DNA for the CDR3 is TGTGCCAGTAGTATATACTCGTATGGGGGCAATCAGCCCCAGCATTTT. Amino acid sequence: CASSIYSYGGNQPQHF.

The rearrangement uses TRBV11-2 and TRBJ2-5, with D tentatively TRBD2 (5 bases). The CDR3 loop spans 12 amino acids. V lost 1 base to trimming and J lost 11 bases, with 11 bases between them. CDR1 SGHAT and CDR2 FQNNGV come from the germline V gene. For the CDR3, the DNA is TGTGCCAGCAGCTTAGTATCTTGGGAGCAGTACTTC. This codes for CASSLVSWEQYF. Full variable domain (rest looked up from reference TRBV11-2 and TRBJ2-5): EAGVAQSPRYKIIEKRQSVAFWCNPISGHATLYWYQQILGQGPKLLIQFQNNGVVDDSQLPKDRFSAERLKGVDSTLKIQPAKLEDSAVYLCASSLVSWEQYFGPGTRLLVL.

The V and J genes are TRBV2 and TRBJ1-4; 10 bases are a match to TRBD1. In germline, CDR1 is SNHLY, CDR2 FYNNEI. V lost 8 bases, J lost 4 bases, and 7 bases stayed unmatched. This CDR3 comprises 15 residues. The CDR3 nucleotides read TGTGCCAGCGGGACGGGACAGGGGCTTAATGAAAAACTGTTTTTT. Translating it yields CASGTGQGLNEKLFF.

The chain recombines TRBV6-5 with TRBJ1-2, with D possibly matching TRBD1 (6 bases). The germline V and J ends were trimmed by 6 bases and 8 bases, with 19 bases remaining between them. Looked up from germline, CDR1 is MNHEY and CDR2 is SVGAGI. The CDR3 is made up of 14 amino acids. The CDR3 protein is CASSDRDKVRGYTF. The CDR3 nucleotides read TGTGCCAGCAGCGACCGGGACAAGGTGAGGGGCTACACCTTC.

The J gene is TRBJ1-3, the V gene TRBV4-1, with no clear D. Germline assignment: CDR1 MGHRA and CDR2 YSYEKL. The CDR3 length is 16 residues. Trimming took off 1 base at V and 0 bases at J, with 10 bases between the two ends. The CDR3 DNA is TGCGCCAGCAGCCAAGTCGTTTTTAACTCTGGAAACACCATATATTTT. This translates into CASSQVVFNSGNTIYF.

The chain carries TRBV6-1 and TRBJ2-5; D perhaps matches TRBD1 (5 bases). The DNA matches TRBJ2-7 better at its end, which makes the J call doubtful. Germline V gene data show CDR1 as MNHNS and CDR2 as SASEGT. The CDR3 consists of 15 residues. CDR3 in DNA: TGTGCCAGCAGTGAACGCCCAGGGTTCGGCTACGAGCAGTACTTC. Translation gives CASSERPGFGYEQYF.

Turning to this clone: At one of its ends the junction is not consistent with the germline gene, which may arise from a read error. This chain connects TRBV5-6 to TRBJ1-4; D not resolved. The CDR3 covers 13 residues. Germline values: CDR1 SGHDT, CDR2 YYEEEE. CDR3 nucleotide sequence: TGTGCCAGCAGCTTTGGTACTAGTGAAAAACTGTTTTTT. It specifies CASSFGTSEKLFF. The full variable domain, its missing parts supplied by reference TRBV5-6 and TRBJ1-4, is DAGVTQSPTHLIKTRGQQVTLRCSPKSGHDTVSWYQQALGQGPQFIFQYYEEEERQRGNFPDRFSGHQFPNYSSELNVNALLLGDSALYLCASSFGTSEKLFFGSGTQLSVL.

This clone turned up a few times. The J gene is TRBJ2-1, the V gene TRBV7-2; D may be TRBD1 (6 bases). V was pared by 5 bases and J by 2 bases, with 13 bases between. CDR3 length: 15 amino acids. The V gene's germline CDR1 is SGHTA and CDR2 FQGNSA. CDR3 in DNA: TGTGCCAGCAGCGACGCGAACAGGGCCTACAATGAGCAGTTCTTC. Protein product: CASSDANRAYNEQFF.

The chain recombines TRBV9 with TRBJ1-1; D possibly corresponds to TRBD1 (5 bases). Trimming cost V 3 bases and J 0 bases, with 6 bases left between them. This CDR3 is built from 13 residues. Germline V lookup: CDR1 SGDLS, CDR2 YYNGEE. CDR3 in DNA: TGTGCCAGCAGCGGGACACTGAACACTGAAGCTTTCTTT. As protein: CASSGTLNTEAFF.